A selection of T cell receptor beta chains follows, all from one sample in a study of regulatory T cells in long-lasting Graves disease. TCRdb processed the multiplex PCR reads anew with MiXCR; each CDR3 protein has one entry. The repertoire holds 400,000 to 600,000 distinct CDR3 sequences, with 20% to 25% as singletons. The material was peripheral blood mononuclear cells (PBMCs), obtained when the disease was refractory, from a patient treated with antithyroid drugs. Receptor source: a female donor with Graves disease. Both conserved end residues are trimmed from each CDR3. The D gene is left open where the match is weak.

TRBV28	TRBJ2-4	-	ASRPLTKNIQY
TRBV24-1	TRBJ2-7	-	ATSDPSNFEQY
TRBV9	TRBJ1-3	-	ASSKISGNTIY
TRBV19	TRBJ2-7	TRBD1	ASSTLGQGPSYEQY
TRBV24-1	TRBJ1-5	TRBD1	ATNTTGGDQPQH
TRBV9	TRBJ1-6	-	ASSVETGYNSPLH
TRBV5-1	TRBJ1-2	-	ASSFDPTGDYGYT
TRBV12-3/TRBV12-4	TRBJ2-5	-	ASRSGIQETQY
TRBV6-6	TRBJ2-3	-	ASSYSPSSDTDTQY
TRBV30	TRBJ2-7	TRBD2	AFLSGGPYEQY
TRBV10-3	TRBJ2-7	-	AISGEGSRYEQY
TRBV6-1	TRBJ1-1	TRBD1	ASSVDRELNTEAF
TRBV7-9	TRBJ1-1	-	ASSPAGWGEAF
TRBV27	TRBJ2-7	TRBD1	ASSLRQGAKQY
TRBV28	TRBJ2-1	-	ASSLIQNNEQF
TRBV9	TRBJ1-2	-	ASSVGGGQTHYGYT
TRBV30	TRBJ2-5	-	AWSGGAWETQY
TRBV10-3	TRBJ2-2	TRBD1	AISGGTGYQTNTGELF
TRBV28	TRBJ2-3	-	ASSSTRSADTQY
TRBV6-4	TRBJ1-4	-	ASSDLIGRVDEKLF